The T cell receptor (beta chain) under discussion was sequenced for a study of human T cells and chemical hapten exposure. Across the study: The study traced per-sample TCR yield variation mainly to small differences in pooled library volumes. Study-wide findings and caveats: TCRs above 1 in 1000 frequency did not change with DPC sensitization.

Extraction yielded total RNA from whole blood (unfractionated). The library put unique molecular identifiers onto individual cDNA molecules. In the study's own analysis: A typical sample had 95,638 TCRs, with roughly 20,000 to 700,000 overall. TCRdb re-called the reads with MiXCR, one entry per CDR3 protein. These V and J calls originate from TCRdb's pipeline instead of the authors' own analysis. The sample holds about 120,000 distinct CDR3 sequences, 6.5% to 10% seen once. The V segment lost 3 bases and the J segment 4 bases; nucleotides outside the gene matches: 6. CDR1 and CDR2 from the germline V gene are KGHDR and SFDVKD. This CDR3 comprises 15 residues. This clonotype was recorded a few times. The antigen remains undetermined.

Sequenced sample: whole blood. The receptor was derived from a human donor in good health. Some clones in this sample may be carry-over from other donors' samples. The chain links TRBV24-1 to TRBJ2-3; TRBD2 matches 7 bases. Here the CDR3 DNA reads TGTGCCACCAGTGATCCGCGGGGAGGGGCAGATACGCAGTATTTT. It yields the protein CATSDPRGGADTQYF.